A selection of T cell receptor beta chains follows, all from one sample in a study of blood T cell repertoires in COVID-19. The protocol was immunoSEQ multiplex PCR, while the TCRdb copy is restricted to in-frame clones and leaves out a portion. The sample gives about 160,000 clones, just under 90% of which show up once; 10% is in the top ten. Sample: peripheral blood. All receptors come from a woman aged 70-85 years with COVID-19, enrolled during active disease. The CDR3 runs from the conserved cysteine through the conserved F or W. Each record gives: CDR3 protein, CDR3 DNA, V gene, clone size, D gene, CDR3 length, J gene. The D gene is left open where the match is weak. Some rows have no size entry. The others give once, few or many, or a class for an expanded clone.

CDR3aa: CASSQDLVRVGELFF; CDR3nt: TGTGCCAGCAGCCAAGATCTTGTGAGGGTCGGGGAGCTGTTTTTT; v_gene: TRBV3-1/TRBV3-2; abundance: NA; d_gene: NA; len: 15; j_gene: TRBJ2-2
CDR3aa: CASSHPGGRRGPGMGIYGYTF; CDR3nt: TGCGCCAGCAGTCACCCGGGAGGTAGGCGGGGGCCTGGGATGGGGATATATGGCTACACCTTC; v_gene: TRBV23-1; abundance: NA; d_gene: NA; len: 21; j_gene: TRBJ1-2
CDR3aa: CASSQGGYLYTEAFF; CDR3nt: TGTGCCAGCAGCCAAGGAGGTTATCTGTACACTGAAGCTTTCTTT; v_gene: TRBV3-1/TRBV3-2; abundance: NA; d_gene: NA; len: 15; j_gene: TRBJ1-1
CDR3aa: CAWSKQGNTEAFF; CDR3nt: TGTGCCTGGAGTAAACAGGGGAACACTGAAGCTTTCTTT; v_gene: TRBV30; abundance: NA; d_gene: NA; len: 13; j_gene: TRBJ1-1
CDR3aa: CASSPRGQNTEAFF; CDR3nt: TGTGCCAGCAGCCCCAGGGGGCAGAACACTGAAGCTTTCTTT; v_gene: TRBV7-2; abundance: NA; d_gene: TRBD1; len: 14; j_gene: TRBJ1-1
CDR3aa: CASSELAGGSETQYF; CDR3nt: TGTGCCAGCAGTGAACTAGCGGGGGGATCGGAGACCCAGTACTTC; v_gene: TRBV2; abundance: NA; d_gene: TRBD2; len: 15; j_gene: TRBJ2-5
CDR3aa: CASSFEVETQYF; CDR3nt: TGCGCCAGCAGCTTCGAGGTTGAGACCCAGTACTTC; v_gene: TRBV5-1; abundance: NA; d_gene: NA; len: 12; j_gene: TRBJ2-5
CDR3aa: CASSVTGGSGANVLTF; CDR3nt: TGTGCCAGTAGCGTAACAGGGGGCTCTGGGGCCAACGTCCTGACTTTC; v_gene: TRBV19; abundance: NA; d_gene: TRBD1; len: 16; j_gene: TRBJ2-6
CDR3aa: CASSGTRQETQYF; CDR3nt: TGTGCCAGCAGCGGGACTAGACAAGAGACCCAGTACTTC; v_gene: TRBV6-5; abundance: NA; d_gene: TRBD2; len: 13; j_gene: TRBJ2-5
CDR3aa: CASSRPGGAQYF; CDR3nt: TGTGCCAGCAGCCGCCCCGGAGGGGCGCAGTACTTC; v_gene: TRBV3-1/TRBV3-2; abundance: NA; d_gene: NA; len: 12; j_gene: TRBJ2-7
CDR3aa: CASSLGGRGDTEAFF; CDR3nt: TGTGCCAGCAGCTTAGGGGGCAGGGGCGATACTGAAGCTTTCTTT; v_gene: TRBV7-2; abundance: NA; d_gene: NA; len: 15; j_gene: TRBJ1-1
CDR3aa: CASSARLAGTDTQYF; CDR3nt: TGTGCCAGCAGCGCCCGACTAGCGGGGACAGATACGCAGTATTTT; v_gene: TRBV7-9; abundance: NA; d_gene: TRBD2; len: 15; j_gene: TRBJ2-3
CDR3aa: CASRERQGRTYEQYF; CDR3nt: TGTGCCAGCAGGGAAAGACAGGGAAGAACGTACGAGCAGTACTTC; v_gene: TRBV2; abundance: NA; d_gene: TRBD1; len: 15; j_gene: TRBJ2-7
CDR3aa: CASSVPRQGATGELFF; CDR3nt: TGTGCCAGCAGCGTCCCGAGACAGGGGGCCACCGGGGAGCTGTTTTTT; v_gene: TRBV9; abundance: once; d_gene: TRBD1; len: 16; j_gene: TRBJ2-2
CDR3aa: CASSEGGSPIEKLFF; CDR3nt: TGTGCCAGCAGTGAGGGGGGATCCCCGATAGAAAAACTGTTTTTT; v_gene: TRBV2; abundance: NA; d_gene: NA; len: 15; j_gene: TRBJ1-4
CDR3aa: CASSPLPGEQETQYF; CDR3nt: TGTGCCAGCTCACCTTTACCAGGGGAACAAGAGACCCAGTACTTC; v_gene: TRBV18; abundance: NA; d_gene: NA; len: 15; j_gene: TRBJ2-5
CDR3aa: CASSSGTSGVGGRETQYF; CDR3nt: TGTGCCAGCAGTTCCGGGACTAGCGGGGTCGGGGGGAGAGAGACCCAGTACTTC; v_gene: TRBV2; abundance: once; d_gene: TRBD2; len: 18; j_gene: TRBJ2-5
CDR3aa: CASSTGSSYNEQFF; CDR3nt: TGCGCCAGCAGTACAGGGAGCTCCTACAATGAGCAGTTCTTC; v_gene: TRBV10-1; abundance: NA; d_gene: NA; len: 14; j_gene: TRBJ2-1
CDR3aa: CASTLRTSGGPSPQYF; CDR3nt: TGTGCCAGCACCCTACGGACTAGCGGGGGCCCTTCCCCTCAGTACTTC; v_gene: TRBV13; abundance: NA; d_gene: TRBD2; len: 16; j_gene: TRBJ2-4
CDR3aa: CASSQDSGGVQETQYF; CDR3nt: TGTGCCAGCAGCCAAGATAGCGGGGGGGTACAAGAGACCCAGTACTTC; v_gene: TRBV4-2; abundance: NA; d_gene: TRBD2; len: 16; j_gene: TRBJ2-5
CDR3aa: CASSLGQMTTDTQYF; CDR3nt: TGTGCCAGTAGCCTCGGACAGATGACCACAGATACGCAGTATTTT; v_gene: TRBV19; abundance: NA; d_gene: NA; len: 15; j_gene: TRBJ2-3
CDR3aa: CASLPLWRVNSYNEQFF; CDR3nt: TGTGCCTCCCTCCCCCTATGGCGGGTGAACTCCTACAATGAGCAGTTCTTC; v_gene: TRBV28; abundance: NA; d_gene: NA; len: 17; j_gene: TRBJ2-1
CDR3aa: CASSSREQYF; CDR3nt: TGTGCCAGCTCTAGTAGGGAGCAGTACTTC; v_gene: TRBV2; abundance: NA; d_gene: NA; len: 10; j_gene: TRBJ2-7
CDR3aa: CAWSPLDRGDQPQHF; CDR3nt: TGTGCCTGGAGTCCGTTGGACAGGGGCGATCAGCCCCAGCATTTT; v_gene: TRBV30; abundance: once; d_gene: TRBD1; len: 15; j_gene: TRBJ1-5
CDR3aa: CASIRAGTDTQYF; CDR3nt: TGTGCCAGCATTAGGGCAGGGACAGATACGCAGTATTTT; v_gene: TRBV6-5; abundance: NA; d_gene: NA; len: 13; j_gene: TRBJ2-3
CDR3aa: CASSHRFGTNTFYEQYF; CDR3nt: TGTGCCAGCAGCCACCGTTTCGGGACTAATACATTCTACGAGCAGTACTTC; v_gene: TRBV27; abundance: NA; d_gene: TRBD2; len: 17; j_gene: TRBJ2-7
CDR3aa: CASSQGASTEAFF; CDR3nt: TGTGCCAGCAGCCAGGGGGCGTCTACTGAAGCTTTCTTT; v_gene: TRBV3-1/TRBV3-2; abundance: NA; d_gene: NA; len: 13; j_gene: TRBJ1-1
CDR3aa: CASSPAGTDEAFF; CDR3nt: TGTGCCAGCAGTCCCGCCGGGACAGACGAAGCTTTCTTT; v_gene: TRBV6-5; abundance: NA; d_gene: TRBD1; len: 13; j_gene: TRBJ1-1
CDR3aa: CASSIPGQEITGELFF; CDR3nt: TGCGCCAGCAGTATCCCCGGACAGGAAATCACCGGGGAGCTGTTTTTT; v_gene: TRBV5-1; abundance: NA; d_gene: TRBD1; len: 16; j_gene: TRBJ2-2
CDR3aa: CASSLGPGLRLDQPQHF; CDR3nt: TGTGCCAGCAGTTTGGGACCGGGACTGCGGTTGGATCAGCCCCAGCATTTT; v_gene: TRBV28; abundance: once; d_gene: NA; len: 17; j_gene: TRBJ1-5
CDR3aa: CASSLGTGPNSPLHF; CDR3nt: TGTGCCAGCAGCTTAGGGACAGGGCCAAATTCACCCCTCCACTTT; v_gene: TRBV5-8; abundance: NA; d_gene: TRBD1; len: 15; j_gene: TRBJ1-6
CDR3aa: CASSLTATTGAGNTIYF; CDR3nt: TGTGCCAGCAGCTTAACGGCAACGACAGGGGCTGGAAACACCATATATTTT; v_gene: TRBV7-2; abundance: once; d_gene: TRBD1; len: 17; j_gene: TRBJ1-3
CDR3aa: CASSFRSAGVQGDTQYF; CDR3nt: TGTGCCAGCAGCTTCAGGTCTGCGGGGGTCCAGGGAGATACGCAGTATTTT; v_gene: TRBV11-2; abundance: NA; d_gene: TRBD2; len: 17; j_gene: TRBJ2-3
CDR3aa: CASSYSGQVGTDTQYF; CDR3nt: TGTGCCAGCAGTTACTCGGGACAGGTGGGGACAGATACGCAGTATTTT; v_gene: TRBV6-5; abundance: NA; d_gene: TRBD1; len: 16; j_gene: TRBJ2-3
CDR3aa: CASSPYEGTGGEAFF; CDR3nt: TGTGCCAGCAGCCCCTACGAAGGGACGGGAGGCGAAGCTTTCTTT; v_gene: TRBV5-5; abundance: NA; d_gene: NA; len: 15; j_gene: TRBJ1-1
CDR3aa: CASTPMGTGFYEQYF; CDR3nt: TGTGCCAGCACCCCCATGGGGACAGGGTTCTACGAGCAGTACTTC; v_gene: TRBV11-2; abundance: NA; d_gene: TRBD1; len: 15; j_gene: TRBJ2-7
CDR3aa: CASSEAPGGNSPLHF; CDR3nt: TGTGCCAGCAGTGAAGCCCCGGGTGGGAATTCACCCCTCCACTTT; v_gene: TRBV6-1; abundance: NA; d_gene: NA; len: 15; j_gene: TRBJ1-6
CDR3aa: CASSPPWAGSTDTQYF; CDR3nt: TGTGCCAGCTCACCACCGTGGGCAGGGAGCACAGATACGCAGTATTTT; v_gene: TRBV18; abundance: NA; d_gene: NA; len: 16; j_gene: TRBJ2-3
CDR3aa: CASSQGVGGGVYNEQFF; CDR3nt: TGTGCCAGCAGCCAAGGGGTAGGGGGGGGAGTATACAATGAGCAGTTCTTC; v_gene: TRBV3-1/TRBV3-2; abundance: NA; d_gene: NA; len: 17; j_gene: TRBJ2-1
CDR3aa: CASSPGPSGGTDTQYF; CDR3nt: TGCGCCAGCAGCCCCGGCCCCAGCGGGGGCACAGATACGCAGTATTTT; v_gene: TRBV5-1; abundance: NA; d_gene: TRBD2; len: 16; j_gene: TRBJ2-3
CDR3aa: CSASGGGQVEQYF; CDR3nt: TGCAGTGCTAGTGGGGGGGGGCAGGTCGAGCAGTACTTC; v_gene: TRBV20-1; abundance: NA; d_gene: NA; len: 13; j_gene: TRBJ2-7
CDR3aa: CASSYSLRSGNTIYF; CDR3nt: TGTGCCAGCAGTTACAGTCTCAGATCTGGAAACACCATATATTTT; v_gene: TRBV6-5; abundance: NA; d_gene: NA; len: 15; j_gene: TRBJ1-3
CDR3aa: CASLASGSYTDTQYF; CDR3nt: TGTGCCAGCTTGGCTAGCGGGTCCTACACAGATACGCAGTATTTT; v_gene: TRBV11-1; abundance: NA; d_gene: TRBD2; len: 15; j_gene: TRBJ2-3
CDR3aa: CASETRGGPYEQYF; CDR3nt: TGTGCCAGCGAGACAAGAGGGGGCCCCTACGAGCAGTACTTC; v_gene: TRBV6-5; abundance: NA; d_gene: TRBD1; len: 14; j_gene: TRBJ2-7
CDR3aa: CASSEFGEANEKLFF; CDR3nt: TGTGCCAGCAGTGAATTCGGGGAAGCTAATGAAAAACTGTTTTTT; v_gene: TRBV2; abundance: once; d_gene: NA; len: 15; j_gene: TRBJ1-4
CDR3aa: CASSLVGGDRLYGYTF; CDR3nt: TGTGCCAGCAGCTTAGTAGGGGGCGACCGACTCTATGGCTACACCTTC; v_gene: TRBV7-9; abundance: NA; d_gene: TRBD1; len: 16; j_gene: TRBJ1-2
CDR3aa: CSVKITGGKNIQYF; CDR3nt: TGCAGCGTTAAGATAACGGGGGGGAAAAACATTCAGTACTTC; v_gene: TRBV29-1; abundance: NA; d_gene: TRBD2; len: 14; j_gene: TRBJ2-4
CDR3aa: CASKRQGLIDTQYF; CDR3nt: TGCGCCAGCAAACGACAGGGGCTAATTGATACGCAGTATTTT; v_gene: TRBV10-2; abundance: NA; d_gene: TRBD1; len: 14; j_gene: TRBJ2-3
CDR3aa: CASSQHGQGFAIGNQPQHF; CDR3nt: TGTGCCAGCAGCCAACATGGACAGGGCTTCGCTATAGGCAATCAGCCCCAGCATTTT; v_gene: TRBV3-1/TRBV3-2; abundance: NA; d_gene: TRBD1; len: 19; j_gene: TRBJ1-5
CDR3aa: CATSRDGPVEAFF; CDR3nt: TGTGCCACCAGCAGAGATGGGCCCGTGGAAGCTTTCTTT; v_gene: TRBV15; abundance: once; d_gene: NA; len: 13; j_gene: TRBJ1-1
CDR3aa: CASSIGMIQGDQPQHF; CDR3nt: TGTGCCAGTAGTATTGGGATGATACAGGGGGATCAGCCCCAGCATTTT; v_gene: TRBV19; abundance: NA; d_gene: TRBD1; len: 16; j_gene: TRBJ1-5
CDR3aa: CASSPRRGDYNEQFF; CDR3nt: TGCGCCAGCAGCCCAAGGCGGGGAGACTACAATGAGCAGTTCTTC; v_gene: TRBV5-1; abundance: NA; d_gene: NA; len: 15; j_gene: TRBJ2-1
CDR3aa: CASSYGTSGGYEQFF; CDR3nt: TGTGCCAGCAGCTACGGGACTAGCGGGGGGTATGAGCAGTTCTTC; v_gene: TRBV7-2; abundance: NA; d_gene: TRBD2; len: 15; j_gene: TRBJ2-1
CDR3aa: CASSLAGWQMAFF; CDR3nt: TGTGCCAGCAGCCTAGCGGGGTGGCAGATGGCTTTCTTT; v_gene: TRBV12-3/TRBV12-4; abundance: NA; d_gene: NA; len: 13; j_gene: TRBJ1-1